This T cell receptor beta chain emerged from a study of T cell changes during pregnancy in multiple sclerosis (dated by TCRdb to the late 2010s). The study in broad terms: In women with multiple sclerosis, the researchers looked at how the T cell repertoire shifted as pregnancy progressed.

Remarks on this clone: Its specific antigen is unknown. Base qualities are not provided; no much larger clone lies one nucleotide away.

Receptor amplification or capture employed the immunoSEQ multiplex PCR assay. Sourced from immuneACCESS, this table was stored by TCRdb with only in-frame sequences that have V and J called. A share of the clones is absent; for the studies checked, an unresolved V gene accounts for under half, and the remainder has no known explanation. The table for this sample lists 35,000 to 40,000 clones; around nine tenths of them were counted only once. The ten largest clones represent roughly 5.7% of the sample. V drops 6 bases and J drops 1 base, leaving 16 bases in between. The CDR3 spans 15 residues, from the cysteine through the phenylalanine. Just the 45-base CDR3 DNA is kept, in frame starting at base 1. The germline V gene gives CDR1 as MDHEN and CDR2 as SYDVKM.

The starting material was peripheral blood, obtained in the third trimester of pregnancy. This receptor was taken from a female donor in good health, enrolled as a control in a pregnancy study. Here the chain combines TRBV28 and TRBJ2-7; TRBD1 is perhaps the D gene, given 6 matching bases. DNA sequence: TGTGCCAGCAGCCTGAGGGACACTCATTCCTACGAGCAGTACTTC. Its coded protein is CASSLRDTHSYEQYF.